This T cell receptor beta chain was retrieved from a study of shared clonotypes between healthy human individuals. Study outcomes and limitations: Non-shared clonotypes were found to have lower generation probabilities than the clonotypes that were shared by all four of the sorted-subset donors. Only blood samples were collected, and tissue repertoires likely differ.

The J segment lost 2 bases and the V segment lost 0 bases, leaving 6 bases of the junction unmatched. The CDR3 covers 16 residues. Germline V gene data show CDR1 as MNHEY and CDR2 as SVGAGI. Remarks on this clone: Its antigen is not identified.

The repertoire was sequenced with immunoSEQ multiplex PCR; TCRdb's copy has only in-frame clones and lacks some. The sample records about 2.3 million clones, 90% to 95% being singletons. Material: naive CD4+ T cells from PBMCs. Subset described: CD45RA+ positively selected. This receptor was taken from a man younger than 30 in good health. Some clones in this sample may be carry-over from other donors' samples. The J gene is TRBJ2-7, the V gene TRBV6-5; 8 nucleotides line up with TRBD2. The CDR3 reads CASSYSTSATTYEQYF. The CDR3 DNA is TGTGCCAGCAGTTACTCGACTAGCGCGACCACCTACGAGCAGTACTTC.